Listed here are 17 T cell receptor beta chains from one sample, sequenced in a study of blood T cell repertoires in COVID-19. The method was immunoSEQ multiplex PCR; TCRdb's version includes in-frame clones alone and lacks a portion of them. The sample carries 75,000 to 95,000 clones, more than 65% recorded once. Specimen: peripheral blood. These receptors were taken from a man between 60 and 75 years old with acute or convalescent COVID-19.

The CDR3 protein is CASSQTSPSSYNSPLHF. CDR3 nucleotide sequence: TGTGCCAGCAGTCAGACAAGCCCGAGCTCCTATAATTCACCCCTCCACTTT. The chain joins TRBV25-1 to TRBJ1-6; D unclear. V shed 5 bases and J shed 0 bases, with 14 bases lying between them. Germline V CDR1 and CDR2: MGHDK, SYGVNS. The CDR3 length is 17 residues. The variable domain in full, completed from reference TRBV25-1 and TRBJ1-6, reads EADIYQTPRYLVIGTGKKITLECSQTMGHDKMYWYQQDPGMELHLIHYSYGVNSTEKGDLSSESTVSRIRTEHFPLTLESARPSHTSQYLCASSQTSPSSYNSPLHFGNGTRLTVT.

J is TRBJ1-4 and V is TRBV7-2; a possible D gene is TRBD1 (6 bases). V lost 6 bases and J lost 3, with 11 bases in between. CDR1 is SGHTA, CDR2 FQGNSA, per germline. The CDR3 consists of 14 residues. The CDR3 sequence: CASSRQAANEKLFF. The CDR3 DNA reads as TGTGCCAGCAGTCGACAGGCGGCTAATGAAAAACTGTTTTTT.

The chain carries TRBV7-9 and TRBJ2-3, with D possibly matching TRBD1 (5 bases). The CDR3 runs 18 residues. V was clipped by 1 base and J by 0 bases, with 17 bases between them. CDR1 is SEHNR, CDR2 FQNEAQ, per germline (reference sequence). As DNA, the CDR3 is TGTGCCAGCAGCTTAGTTTATGGGCAGGGCCGAAGCACAGATACGCAGTATTTT. It is translated as CASSLVYGQGRSTDTQYF.

J is TRBJ1-2 and V is TRBV29-1, with 10 nucleotides matching TRBD1. The trim removed 5 bases at V and 3 bases at J, leaving 3 bases unmatched. The germline CDR1 and CDR2 sequences are SQVTM and ANQGSEA. The CDR3 contains 13 residues. The CDR3 DNA reads TGCAGCGTTCGACAGGGGGCCGACTATGGCTACACCTTC. Translated: CSVRQGADYGYTF.

V gene TRBV6-5 combines with J gene TRBJ2-2; D might be TRBD2 (5 bases). CDR1 and CDR2 (germline): MNHEY, SVGAGI. The V end was cut by 2 bases, the J end by 4 bases, with 11 bases between. The CDR3 has 15 amino acids. CDR3 DNA sequence: TGTGCCAGCAGTTACCGTGGTGAGGGCACCGGGGAGCTGTTTTTT. Its translation: CASSYRGEGTGELFF.

The CDR3 DNA follows: TGTGCCAGCAGCGTAGGAACAGCGGGCTCTACGTGGGAGACCCAGTACTTC. Translated, it gives CASSVGTAGSTWETQYF. The gene calls are TRBV9 and TRBJ2-5; TRBD2 is a possible D gene (6 bases). This CDR3 is built from 17 residues. Trimming cost V 0 bases and J 5 bases, with 20 bases left between them. Germline CDR1 reads SGDLS; CDR2 reads YYNGEE.

A single count supports this clone. The chain joins TRBV10-3 to TRBJ2-1; D is possibly TRBD2 (7 bases). This CDR3 is 13 amino acids long. Germline CDR1 and CDR2: ENHRY and SYGVKD. Trimming removed 8 bases at V and 2 bases at J, with 10 bases between. CDR3 sequence reads: CAIGGAAYNEQFF. The CDR3 DNA is TGTGCCATCGGGGGGGCGGCCTACAATGAGCAGTTCTTC.

V is TRBV6-6 and J is TRBJ2-1; 7 positions agree with TRBD2. The germline gives CDR1 MNHNY, CDR2 SVGAGI (reference sequence). This CDR3 has 13 amino acids. V lost 6 bases and J lost 9; bases outside the gene matches: 8. DNA of the CDR3: TGTGCCAGCAGACTCGACTCGGGGGGTGAGCAGTTCTTC. The encoded protein is CASRLDSGGEQFF.

The V call is TRBV19, the J call TRBJ1-1, with no clear D. V was pared by 1 base and J by 7 bases, with 13 bases between. CDR3 length: 14 residues. Looked up from germline, CDR1 is LNHDA and CDR2 is SQIVND (reference sequence). The CDR3 region is CASSIAPARGEAFF. The CDR3 DNA reads as TGTGCCAGTAGTATAGCTCCTGCGCGGGGTGAAGCTTTCTTT.

As concerns this clone: In the same sample, other DNA sequences code for this CDR3. The V gene is TRBV2, the J gene TRBJ2-7, with TRBD1 matching 10 bases. The CDR3 extends over 13 amino acids. Germline loops: CDR1 SNHLY, CDR2 FYNNEI. The V segment lost 4 bases and the J segment 4 bases; nucleotides outside the gene matches: 1. CDR3 sequence: CASSGQGAYEQYF. DNA of the CDR3: TGTGCCAGCAGTGGACAGGGGGCATACGAGCAGTACTTC.

The chain is built from TRBV5-1 and TRBJ1-6; D possibly corresponds to TRBD1 (6 bases). This CDR3 has 16 residues. Germline CDR1 is SGHRS and CDR2 is YFSETQ. Deletions cut 4 bases from V and 0 bases from J, with 11 bases between. In DNA form, the CDR3 reads TGCGCCAGCAGCGATGGGACAAGCTCCTATAATTCACCCCTCCACTTT. Its protein product is CASSDGTSSYNSPLHF.

This sequence joins TRBV2 and TRBJ1-2; a weak D match, TRBD1 (6 bases). CDR1 and CDR2 (germline): SNHLY, FYNNEI. V was cut by 7 bases and J by 1 base, with 13 bases left in between. This CDR3 comprises 14 residues. Here the CDR3 reads CASKGDINNYGYTF. The CDR3 region has the DNA TGTGCCAGCAAGGGGGATATAAATAACTATGGCTACACCTTC.

The chain recombines TRBV6-5 with TRBJ1-1; D might be TRBD1 (5 bases). The germline V and J ends were trimmed by 0 bases and 0 bases, with 11 bases remaining between them. Germline lookup yields CDR1 MNHEY and CDR2 SVGAGI. This CDR3 is built from 16 residues. As DNA, the CDR3 is TGTGCCAGCAGTTACTCAAGGGGATGGATGAACACTGAAGCTTTCTTT. Encoded protein: CASSYSRGWMNTEAFF.

The chain carries TRBV5-4 and TRBJ2-2; 10 nucleotides agree with TRBD1. Losses at the gene ends were 2 bases for V and 5 bases for J; bases not matched to a gene: 6. The germline CDR1 and CDR2 sequences are SGHNT and YYREEE (reference sequence). The CDR3 has 16 residues. CDR3 in amino acids: CASSLDRGLVTGELFF. The CDR3 nucleotides read TGTGCCAGCAGCTTAGACAGGGGGCTGGTGACCGGGGAGCTGTTTTTT.

The J gene is TRBJ1-1, the V gene TRBV18; unclear D gene. This CDR3 contains 15 residues. The V gene's germline CDR1 is KGHSH and CDR2 LQKENI. The germline V and J ends were trimmed by 0 bases and 7 bases, with 15 bases remaining between them. DNA of the CDR3: TGTGCCAGCTCACCACCGTCCGGGAGGACGAGTGAAGCTTTCTTT. It specifies CASSPPSGRTSEAFF.

V usage is TRBV5-1 and J usage is TRBJ2-3; D is unresolved. Per the germline V gene, CDR1 is SGHRS and CDR2 is YFSETQ. V lost 0 bases and J lost 0, with 8 bases in between. This CDR3 has 15 residues. CDR3 DNA sequence: TGCGCCAGCAGCTTGGGAGCCTACAGCACAGATACGCAGTATTTT. Translation: CASSLGAYSTDTQYF.

The chain is built from TRBV2 and TRBJ1-1; 7 bases line up with TRBD1. CDR1 and CDR2 (germline): SNHLY, FYNNEI. The length of the CDR3 is 12 residues. The V and J ends lost 7 bases and 5 bases, in that order; junction bases with no gene match: 4. The CDR3 nucleotides are TGTGCCAGCACCAGACAGGGAACTGAAGCTTTCTTT. This codes for CASTRQGTEAFF.